Below are 19 T cell receptor beta chains sequenced from a single sample in a study of CD8+ T cells in alopecia areata. Treatment here: oral pan-JAK inhibitor, 5-10 mg twice daily. TCR sequencing used cDNA made by reverse transcription of extracted RNA. TCRdb's copy holds only in-frame clones and misses some; the assay was immunoSEQ multiplex PCR. The sample holds 90,000 to 150,000 clones, around 56% seen once. The sequences come from CD4+ T cells sorted from blood, collected at week 4, from a patient treated with tofacitinib. The source is a human donor with alopecia areata.

This clone was picked up a small number of times. The chain recombines TRBV29-1 with TRBJ2-3, with TRBD2 identical over 8 bases. After removal of 4 bases from V and 4 bases from J, the junction contained 10 bases not matched to a gene. This CDR3 is 15 amino acids long. The germline gives CDR1 SQVTM, CDR2 ANQGSEA. The CDR3 sequence is CSVGRPAGAPDTQYF. CDR3 DNA: TGCAGCGTTGGGCGGCCAGCGGGGGCCCCAGATACGCAGTATTTT.

This clone turned up a few times. Here the CDR3 DNA reads TGTGCCAGCAGCGAGCAGAGCGGGACCTACACTGAAGCTTTCTTT. Translated: CASSEQSGTYTEAFF. The V gene is TRBV2, the J gene TRBJ1-1; possibly TRBD1 for D (5 bases). The V gene's germline CDR1 is SNHLY and CDR2 FYNNEI. The CDR3 covers 15 residues. Trimming took 6 bases from V and 3 from J, leaving 17 bases between them. Full variable domain (missing parts from reference TRBV2 and TRBJ1-1): EPEVTQTPSHQVTQMGQEVILRCVPISNHLYFYWYRQILGQKVEFLVSFYNNEISEKSEIFDDQFSVERPDGSNFTLKIRSTKLEDSAMYFCASSEQSGTYTEAFFGQGTRLTVV.

CDR3 bases: TGTGCCAGCAGTGGGACAGGGACCGGGGAGCTGTTTTTT. Translating gives CASSGTGTGELFF. The chain couples TRBV6-1 to TRBJ2-2, with TRBD1 matching 8 bases. Germline V lookup: CDR1 MNHNS, CDR2 SASEGT. This CDR3 has 13 residues. Trimming removed 4 bases from V and 5 bases from J; junction bases left unmatched: 0.

This clone was observed a few times. The rearrangement joins TRBV5-1 to TRBJ2-7, with D perhaps TRBD2 (6 bases). The CDR3 length is 17 residues. The V and J ends lost 2 bases and 3 bases respectively, with 21 bases between them. Germline loops: CDR1 SGHRS, CDR2 YFSETQ. CDR3 coding DNA: TGCGCCAGCAGCTTAGCGACGGGACTCCAGGTGGACTACGAGCAGTACTTC. Its protein is CASSLATGLQVDYEQYF.

This clone was counted only a few times. The chain uses TRBV6-5 and TRBJ1-5, with D unclear. V was shortened by 8 bases and J by 2 bases, with 10 bases between the two germline ends. CDR3 size: 13 residues. Germline V lookup: CDR1 MNHEY, CDR2 SVGAGI. The CDR3 coding sequence is TGTGCCAGCTCCGCTACCGGCAATCAGCCCCAGCATTTT. The encoded protein is CASSATGNQPQHF.

In its sample, this clone was seen a few times. This chain uses TRBV6-1 with TRBJ1-2; tentative D call: TRBD1 (5 bases). This CDR3 has 14 amino acids. Germline CDR1 reads MNHNS; CDR2 reads SASEGT. V shed 3 bases and J shed 6 bases, with 14 bases lying between them. CDR3 in amino acids: CASSDPGLGDGYTF. The CDR3 bases are TGTGCCAGCAGTGACCCTGGTCTAGGGGATGGCTACACCTTC.

The V and J genes are TRBV27 and TRBJ2-2; 8 positions agree with TRBD1. The CDR3 totals 17 residues. J was trimmed by 2 bases and V by 5 bases; bases with no gene match: 10. The germline V gene encodes CDR1 MNHEY and CDR2 SMNVEV (reference sequence). The DNA of the CDR3 is TGTGCCAGCAGTGGACGGACAGGGAGCCTAAACACCGGGGAGCTGTTTTTT. Its translation is CASSGRTGSLNTGELFF.

In nucleotides, the CDR3 is TGCAGCGTTGAAGATATGGGGGCACGTGGCTACACCTTC. Translating it yields CSVEDMGARGYTF. The rearrangement links TRBV29-1 to TRBJ1-2; tentatively, D is TRBD1 (6 bases). Germline CDR1 is SQVTM and CDR2 is ANQGSEA. V dropped 0 bases and J dropped 7 bases, with 12 bases sitting between them. This CDR3 has 13 amino acids.

The table lists this clone with a count of one. This chain connects TRBV30 to TRBJ1-2; D call uncertain. Germline-derived CDR1 and CDR2 are GTSNPN and SVGIG (reference sequence). There are 13 residues in the CDR3. V was trimmed by 0 bases and J by 6 bases, leaving 11 bases between them. CDR3 in DNA: TGTGCCTGGAGTGTACAGATAGAGGATGGCTACACCTTC. It encodes CAWSVQIEDGYTF.

The V call is TRBV20-1, the J call TRBJ1-1, with a possible D match to TRBD1 (6 bases). V was cut by 5 bases and J by 10 bases, with 14 bases left in between. The CDR3 consists of 11 residues. Per the germline V gene, CDR1 is DFQATT and CDR2 is SNEGSKA (reference sequence). CDR3 sequence: CSAVGGAGAFF. CDR3 coding DNA: TGCAGTGCTGTGGGGGGCGCGGGAGCTTTCTTT.

In its sample, this clone was seen a few times. This chain joins TRBV5-1 and TRBJ1-2; D not resolved. Germline values: CDR1 SGHRS, CDR2 YFSETQ. CDR3 size: 16 residues. V lost 0 bases, J lost 1 base, and 13 bases lay in between. The CDR3 is CASSLESAGLNYGYTF. The CDR3, as DNA: TGCGCCAGCAGCTTGGAATCGGCGGGTCTTAACTATGGCTACACCTTC.

The chain uses TRBV30 and TRBJ1-5; 7 bases match TRBD1. This CDR3 comprises 17 residues. Trimming cost V 4 bases and J 3 bases; bases outside gene matches: 15. CDR1 and CDR2 (germline): GTSNPN, SVGIG (reference sequence). CDR3 region: CAWTPSGGIGDNQPQHF. The CDR3 DNA reads TGTGCCTGGACTCCCTCAGGGGGGATAGGGGACAATCAGCCCCAGCATTTT.

For this clone: Other DNA sequences in the sample encode the same CDR3. J is TRBJ1-5 and V is TRBV19; the D is unclear. Germline CDR1 LNHDA, CDR2 SQIVND (reference sequence). The CDR3 is made up of 13 amino acids. Trimming left V 1 base short and J 2 bases short, with 3 bases between. In nucleotides, the CDR3 is TGTGCCAGTAGTATAGGTGGCAATCAGCCCCAGCATTTT. Translating gives CASSIGGNQPQHF.

CDR3 DNA: TGTGCCTGGAGACCCCTGCGGGGTACCGGGGAGCTGTTTTTT. It is translated as CAWRPLRGTGELFF. This sequence joins TRBV30 and TRBJ2-2; D might be TRBD2 (6 bases). The V gene lost 3 bases and the J gene lost 5 bases, with 13 bases spanning the gap. This CDR3 region has 14 residues. Looked up from germline, CDR1 is GTSNPN and CDR2 is SVGIG (reference sequence).

The rearrangement uses TRBV19 and TRBJ2-6; D may be TRBD1 (5 bases). From germline, CDR1 is LNHDA and CDR2 SQIVND (reference sequence). V was trimmed by 7 bases and J by 2 bases, leaving 18 bases between them. The CDR3 is 17 amino acids. The CDR3 region has the DNA TGTGCCAGTATGACGGCTCCAGGGCAAGCTGGGGCCAACGTCCTGACTTTC. Residues: CASMTAPGQAGANVLTF.

This clone was picked up one time. The rearrangement joins TRBV4-1 to TRBJ2-3; D tentatively fits TRBD1 or TRBD2 (5 bases each). This CDR3 contains 16 residues. Trimming left V 1 base short and J 4 bases short, with 15 bases between. Germline CDR1 MGHRA, CDR2 YSYEKL. The DNA for the CDR3 is TGCGCCAGCAGCCAAGTGGGACGGCGGATCGCAGATACGCAGTATTTT. Translation: CASSQVGRRIADTQYF.

The chain links TRBV30 to TRBJ2-2; D remains ambiguous. Germline assignment: CDR1 GTSNPN and CDR2 SVGIG (reference sequence). With 4 bases removed from V and 4 bases from J, the gap between germline ends came to 10 bases. The CDR3 sequence is 13 residues long. CDR3: CAWTSLPTGELFF. DNA of the CDR3: TGTGCCTGGACCAGCCTACCCACCGGGGAGCTGTTTTTT.

This CDR3 reads CASSQPQGMNTEAFF. The CDR3, as DNA: TGTGCCAGCAGCCAACCCCAAGGGATGAACACTGAAGCTTTCTTT. The genes are TRBV7-9 and TRBJ1-1; the D is unclear. The CDR3 loop spans 15 amino acids. V was trimmed by 5 bases and J by 0 bases, leaving 13 bases between them. Germline V lookup: CDR1 SEHNR, CDR2 FQNEAQ (reference sequence).

The V gene is TRBV6-5, the J gene TRBJ1-2; the match to TRBD1 covers 8 bases. CDR1 and CDR2 from the germline V gene are MNHEY and SVGAGI. The CDR3 extends over 14 amino acids. Unmatched junction bases numbered 10, after V lost 5 bases and J lost 8 bases. The CDR3 coding sequence is TGTGCCAGCAGTACGACAGGGGTCGCCGGGGGCTACACCTTC. Protein product: CASSTTGVAGGYTF.